The 22 T cell receptor beta chains reported below all come from one sample, sequenced in a study of vaccination and CD4 T cells after COVID-19. At the Johns Hopkins FTIC core, DNA taken from cultured CD4+ T cells was sequenced by way of the Oncomine TCR Beta short-read assay. MiXCR, run by TCRdb on the PCR reads, gives a single entry per CDR3 protein. Here the sample spans about 26,000 distinct CDR3 sequences, roughly 42% being singletons. No cognate antigen is known for these TCRs. This sample's treatment: approximately 9-day PBMC culture with coronavirus spike peptide pools or control peptides (ViraFEST assay). Sequenced sample: CD4+ T cells from blood, cultured in vitro. The receptors were sampled from a human donor who had recovered from COVID-19.

This clonotype showed up just a few times. This chain joins TRBV7-2 and TRBJ2-5; tentative D call: TRBD2 (5 bases). Germline CDR1 SGHTA, CDR2 FQGNSA. Trimming stripped 1 base from V and 2 bases from J, with 8 bases between. The CDR3 runs to 14 residues. The CDR3 region is CASSLVDWQETQYF. The CDR3 coding sequence is TGTGCCAGCAGCTTAGTGGACTGGCAAGAGACCCAGTACTTC.

The chain carries TRBV23-1 and TRBJ1-6, with 10 bases fitting TRBD1. TRBV23-1 is an ORF for which the function is uncertain. J lost 10 bases, V lost 0 bases, and 12 bases had no gene match. The CDR3 covers 18 residues. CDR3 amino acids: CASSQSNPGTGEVSPLHF. CDR3 coding DNA: TGCGCCAGCAGTCAATCTAACCCTGGGACAGGGGAGGTGTCACCCCTCCACTTT.

This chain joins TRBV2 and TRBJ2-3; 14 nucleotides match TRBD2. Germline V gene data show CDR1 as SNHLY and CDR2 as FYNNEI. The CDR3 runs 14 residues. V was pared by 6 bases and J by 6 bases, with 2 bases of the junction left unmatched. The CDR3 DNA reads TGTGCCAGCAGGACTAGCGGGGGGGCGGATACGCAGTATTTT. This gives the protein CASRTSGGADTQYF.

CDR3 residues: CASSLVGFGNQPQHF. CDR3 nucleotides: TGTGCCAGCAGCTTAGTGGGGTTTGGCAATCAGCCCCAGCATTTT. The genes are TRBV7-2 and TRBJ1-5; D is unclear. V was cut by 1 base and J by 2 bases, with 9 bases left in between. This CDR3 spans 15 amino acids. Looked up from germline, CDR1 is SGHTA and CDR2 is FQGNSA.

This clonotype was counted only a few times. This chain links TRBV7-2 with TRBJ2-3; 13 nucleotides align to TRBD2. CDR3 length: 18 amino acids. Germline trimming cut 1 base from V and 5 bases from J; bases unmatched to any gene: 9. Germline V lookup: CDR1 SGHTA, CDR2 FQGNSA. CDR3 loop: CASSLVGGLAGSGDTQYF. DNA for the CDR3: TGTGCCAGCAGCTTAGTGGGGGGACTAGCGGGATCTGGAGATACGCAGTATTTT.

The chain combines TRBV7-9 with TRBJ1-1; unclear D gene. The CDR3 totals 14 residues. The germline CDR1 and CDR2 sequences are SEHNR and FQNEAQ (reference sequence). The germline V and J ends were trimmed by 1 base and 6 bases, with 12 bases remaining between them. CDR3 DNA sequence: TGTGCCAGCAGCTTAGGTCGGGTGAGGCCTGAAGCTTTCTTT. It is translated as CASSLGRVRPEAFF.

The chain links TRBV5-1 to TRBJ2-5; perhaps D is TRBD1 or TRBD2 (5 bases each). Germline V gene data show CDR1 as SGHRS and CDR2 as YFSETQ. CDR3 length: 13 amino acids. V was shortened by 6 bases and J by 1 base, with 10 bases between the two germline ends. In DNA form, the CDR3 reads TGCGCCAGCACGGGTGGGGGCCAAGAGACCCAGTACTTC. This gives the protein CASTGGGQETQYF.

This clonotype is a singleton in its sample. This chain connects TRBV18 to TRBJ2-1; 7 nucleotides align to TRBD1. V shed 5 bases, J shed 7 bases, and the junction held 8 bases outside the gene matches. Germline V gene lookup returns CDR1 KGHSH and CDR2 LQKENI. This CDR3 has 14 residues. In DNA form, the CDR3 reads TGTGCCAGCTCATCGGACAGGAATGTGAATGAGCAGTTCTTC. Protein: CASSSDRNVNEQFF.

The gene calls are TRBV24-1 and TRBJ2-3; 8 bases map to TRBD1. CDR3 size: 17 residues. Losses at the gene ends were 4 bases for V and 7 bases for J; bases not matched to a gene: 15. Germline lookup yields CDR1 KGHDR and CDR2 SFDVKD. The CDR3 loop is CATSDRTGIEYGNTQYF. In DNA, the CDR3 is TGTGCCACCAGTGACCGGACAGGGATCGAATATGGGAATACGCAGTATTTT.

The V and J genes are TRBV7-9 and TRBJ2-7; possible D gene TRBD1, 6 bases. From germline, CDR1 is SEHNR and CDR2 FQNEAQ (reference sequence). Trimming pared 5 bases from V and 7 bases from J, leaving 12 bases between. The CDR3 has 12 amino acids. As DNA, the CDR3 is TGTGCCAGCAGCCAAGGGGGTACGGAGCAGTACTTC. It yields the protein CASSQGGTEQYF.

The rearrangement joins TRBV5-8 to TRBJ2-3, with D uncertain. The CDR3 runs 12 residues. Germline V gives CDR1 SGHTS, CDR2 YDEGEE. Trimming removed 5 bases from V and 2 bases from J, with 6 bases in between. The CDR3 sequence: CASSPNTDTQYF. In DNA form, the CDR3 reads TGTGCCAGCAGTCCTAACACAGATACGCAGTATTTT.

This clonotype was recorded a few times. V gene TRBV15 combines with J gene TRBJ2-6, with D possibly being TRBD1 (5 bases). V lost 3 bases to trimming and J lost 0 bases, with 12 bases between them. This CDR3 contains 17 residues. Germline assignment: CDR1 LNHNV and CDR2 YYDKDF (reference sequence). CDR3 in amino acids: CATSSTGAGSGANVLTF. The CDR3 DNA reads as TGTGCCACCAGCAGCACTGGGGCTGGCTCTGGGGCCAACGTCCTGACTTTC.

The J gene is TRBJ2-7, the V gene TRBV5-1; a possible D gene is TRBD2 (5 bases). Germline CDR1 reads SGHRS; CDR2 reads YFSETQ. V was shortened by 0 bases and J by 0 bases, with 10 bases between the two germline ends. The CDR3 totals 15 residues. CDR3 amino acids: CASSLGTGSSYEQYF. CDR3 sequence (DNA): TGCGCCAGCAGCTTGGGGACGGGAAGCTCCTACGAGCAGTACTTC.

J is TRBJ2-6 and V is TRBV29-1; TRBD1 or TRBD2 may be the D gene (7 bases each). V was trimmed by 6 bases and J by 1 base, leaving 13 bases between them. The length of the CDR3 is 15 residues. Germline CDR1 SQVTM, CDR2 ANQGSEA. CDR3 sequence reads: CSVGGTASGANVLTF. The DNA of the CDR3 is TGCAGCGTCGGGGGGACAGCGTCTGGGGCCAACGTCCTGACTTTC. Drawing the rest from reference TRBV29-1 and TRBJ2-6, the complete variable domain is SAVISQKPSRDICQRGTSLTIQCQVDSQVTMMFWYRQQPGQSLTLIATANQGSEATYESGFVIDKFPISRPNLTFSTLTVSNMSPEDSSIYLCSVGGTASGANVLTFGAGSRLTVL.

This rearrangement joins TRBV29-1 to TRBJ2-3; 9 nucleotides agree with TRBD2. The CDR3 loop spans 14 amino acids. From germline, CDR1 is SQVTM and CDR2 ANQGSEA. The J segment lost 3 bases and the V segment lost 7 bases, leaving 8 bases of the junction unmatched. CDR3 nucleotide sequence: TGCAGCGAAGGGCGGGAGGGCCTTACAGATACGCAGTATTTT. This translates into CSEGREGLTDTQYF.

There are a few counts of this clonotype. The genes are TRBV6-5 and TRBJ2-2; 7 bases match TRBD1. J gave up 5 bases and V 0 bases, and 6 bases lay outside the gene matches. The CDR3 is made up of 16 amino acids. Looked up from germline, CDR1 is MNHEY and CDR2 is SVGAGI. CDR3: CASSYSMTGRTGELFF. CDR3 in DNA: TGTGCCAGCAGTTACTCGATGACAGGGCGTACCGGGGAGCTGTTTTTT.

V usage is TRBV5-1 and J usage is TRBJ2-3, with 9 bases lining up with TRBD2. This CDR3 spans 17 amino acids. With 0 bases clipped from V and 4 bases from J, the junction kept 9 bases outside the gene matches. Germline values: CDR1 SGHRS, CDR2 YFSETQ. The CDR3 is CASSLDGGGARADTQYF. In DNA, the CDR3 is TGCGCCAGCAGCTTGGACGGCGGGGGGGCCAGGGCAGATACGCAGTATTTT.

The chain joins TRBV5-1 to TRBJ1-6; no clear D gene. This CDR3 has 15 residues. V was trimmed by 0 bases and J by 3 bases, leaving 7 bases between them. Germline V gene data show CDR1 as SGHRS and CDR2 as YFSETQ. The chain's CDR3 is CASSLERIYNSPLHF. CDR3 coding DNA: TGCGCCAGCAGCTTGGAACGGATCTATAATTCACCCCTCCACTTT.

V is TRBV6-2 or TRBV6-3 and J is TRBJ2-7; D may be TRBD1 (5 bases). Germline CDR1 and CDR2: MNHEY and SVGEGT. V lost 3 bases to trimming and J lost 3 bases, with 9 bases between them. The CDR3 consists of 13 residues. For the CDR3, the DNA is TGTGCCAGCAGTTATGCAGGGCGCTACGAGCAGTACTTC. This gives the protein CASSYAGRYEQYF.

This clonotype occurred a few times. V and J are TRBV19 and TRBJ2-5; D is possibly TRBD1 (5 bases). The ends were cut back, 1 base at V and 4 bases at J, with 13 bases in the middle. CDR3 length equals 15 residues. Germline V lookup: CDR1 LNHDA, CDR2 SQIVND (reference sequence). CDR3 protein: CASSIGKGVGETQYF. CDR3 nucleotides: TGTGCCAGTAGTATAGGGAAAGGGGTCGGAGAGACCCAGTACTTC. Full variable domain (remainder filled in from reference TRBV19 and TRBJ2-5): DGGITQSPKYLFRKEGQNVTLSCEQNLNHDAMYWYRQDPGQGLRLIYYSQIVNDFQKGDIAEGYSVSREKKESFPLTVTSAQKNPTAFYLCASSIGKGVGETQYFGPGTRLLVL.

The chain links TRBV29-1 to TRBJ1-2, with D possibly TRBD1 on 6 matching bases. This CDR3 is 12 amino acids long. The germline gives CDR1 SQVTM, CDR2 ANQGSEA. V was pared by 6 bases and J by 2 bases, with 10 bases between. CDR3 coding DNA: TGCAGCGTGCAAACAGGGAACTATGGCTACACCTTC. Amino acid sequence: CSVQTGNYGYTF. Full variable domain (missing parts from reference TRBV29-1 and TRBJ1-2): SAVISQKPSRDICQRGTSLTIQCQVDSQVTMMFWYRQQPGQSLTLIATANQGSEATYESGFVIDKFPISRPNLTFSTLTVSNMSPEDSSIYLCSVQTGNYGYTFGSGTRLTVV.

V usage is TRBV6-4 and J usage is TRBJ1-2, with D possibly TRBD1 on 6 matching bases. Germline CDR1 is MRHNA and CDR2 is SNTAGT. V shed 0 bases and J shed 7 bases, with 12 bases lying between them. CDR3 length: 14 amino acids. For the CDR3, the DNA is TGTGCCAGCAGTGACTCCGGACAGCTTCTTGGCTACACCTTC. It is translated as CASSDSGQLLGYTF.